Below are 10 T cell receptor beta chains sequenced from a single sample in a study of OX40 agonist ivuxolimab in advanced cancers. Method: immunoSEQ multiplex PCR; TCRdb's copy keeps in-frame clones and lacks some. The table has about 67,000 clones, 85% seen once; the top ten hold under 2.5%. This specimen consisted of CD4+ or CD8+ T cells sorted from blood, obtained in a trial of the OX40 agonist ivuxolimab. The receptor source for this set is an adult with an advanced solid tumor such as melanoma, head and neck, liver or kidney cancer.

The J gene is TRBJ2-1, the V gene TRBV2; TRBD2 matches 10 bases. The trim removed 6 bases at V and 0 bases at J, leaving 8 bases unmatched. The CDR3 runs to 17 residues. Germline V CDR1 and CDR2: SNHLY, FYNNEI. DNA for the CDR3: TGTGCCAGCAGAACCATAGCGGGAGGTTTCTCCTACAATGAGCAGTTCTTC. This gives the protein CASRTIAGGFSYNEQFF.

The chain employs TRBV4-1 and TRBJ1-1, with D possibly matching TRBD1 (5 bases). This CDR3 has 17 amino acids. Trimming removed 1 base from V and 0 bases from J, with 15 bases in between. CDR1 and CDR2 (germline): MGHRA, YSYEKL. The CDR3 DNA reads TGCGCCAGCAGCCAAGGTCAGGGACGGGCATTGAACACTGAAGCTTTCTTT. It translates to CASSQGQGRALNTEAFF.

This chain uses TRBV7-2 with TRBJ1-1, with D unclear. The CDR3 sequence is 14 residues long. Germline CDR1 SGHTA, CDR2 FQGNSA. Between the trimmed V and J ends, which lost 0 bases and 1 base, there was a span of 6 bases. In DNA, the CDR3 is TGTGCCAGCAGCTTAGCAATAGCGAACACTGAAGCTTTCTTT. Translated, it gives CASSLAIANTEAFF.

As to this clone: The junction and the germline gene differ at one end; a read error may be behind it. The J gene is TRBJ2-7, the V gene TRBV20-1, with TRBD1 matching over 8 bases. Per the germline V gene, CDR1 is DFQATT and CDR2 is SNEGSKA (reference sequence). The CDR3 has 11 amino acids. This CDR3 is CSARDPTGVRF. The CDR3 DNA reads as TGCAGTGCTAGAGACCCGACAGGGGTTCGCTTC.

The chain links TRBV20-1 to TRBJ1-1; D is uncertain. The CDR3 has 11 amino acids. Germline V gives CDR1 DFQATT, CDR2 SNEGSKA (reference sequence). The CDR3 DNA reads as TGCAGCTTGTCAGCGGGGACTGAAGCTTTCTTT. Protein product: CSLSAGTEAFF.

The chain recombines TRBV30 with TRBJ1-1, with D possibly TRBD1 on 6 matching bases. CDR1 is GTSNPN and CDR2 is SVGIG in the germline V gene (reference sequence). The CDR3 covers 13 residues. V was cut by 6 bases and J by 0 bases, with 11 bases left in between. The chain's CDR3 is CACCRTVNTEAFF. CDR3 coding DNA: TGTGCCTGTTGCCGGACAGTGAACACTGAAGCTTTCTTT.

V gene TRBV6-1 combines with J gene TRBJ1-2; 8 positions agree with TRBD1. CDR1 is MNHNS and CDR2 is SASEGT in the germline V gene. CDR3 length: 15 amino acids. J gave up 3 bases and V 2 bases, and 5 bases lay outside the gene matches. As DNA, the CDR3 is TGTGCCAGCAGTGAACGGGACAGGCAAGACTATGGCTACACCTTC. Amino acids: CASSERDRQDYGYTF.

The rearrangement joins TRBV2 to TRBJ2-3; D unresolved. CDR1 is SNHLY and CDR2 is FYNNEI in the germline V gene. V was clipped by 8 bases and J by 2 bases, with 8 bases between them. The CDR3 is 12 amino acids. The CDR3 DNA follows: TGTGCCAGCTCCGAGGACACAGATACGCAGTATTTT. Translating it yields CASSEDTDTQYF. The variable domain in full, completed from reference TRBV2 and TRBJ2-3, reads EPEVTQTPSHQVTQMGQEVILRCVPISNHLYFYWYRQILGQKVEFLVSFYNNEISEKSEIFDDQFSVERPDGSNFTLKIRSTKLEDSAMYFCASSEDTDTQYFGPGTRLTVL.

This sequence joins TRBV2 and TRBJ2-5, with 7 positions matching TRBD1. Germline loops: CDR1 SNHLY, CDR2 FYNNEI. The CDR3 extends over 15 amino acids. The trim removed 5 bases at V and 4 bases at J, leaving 10 bases unmatched. CDR3 in amino acids: CASSKNTGEGETQYF. The DNA for the CDR3 is TGTGCCAGCAGTAAAAACACAGGGGAAGGAGAGACCCAGTACTTC.

This clone was seen just once. This rearrangement joins TRBV4-2 to TRBJ1-2; D gene unclear. Germline CDR1 is LGHNA and CDR2 is YNFKEQ. CDR3 size: 14 residues. V was cut by 0 bases and J by 6 bases, with 11 bases left in between. The CDR3 reads CASSQDLPVNGYTF. The CDR3 DNA follows: TGTGCCAGCAGCCAAGATCTGCCAGTAAATGGCTACACCTTC.